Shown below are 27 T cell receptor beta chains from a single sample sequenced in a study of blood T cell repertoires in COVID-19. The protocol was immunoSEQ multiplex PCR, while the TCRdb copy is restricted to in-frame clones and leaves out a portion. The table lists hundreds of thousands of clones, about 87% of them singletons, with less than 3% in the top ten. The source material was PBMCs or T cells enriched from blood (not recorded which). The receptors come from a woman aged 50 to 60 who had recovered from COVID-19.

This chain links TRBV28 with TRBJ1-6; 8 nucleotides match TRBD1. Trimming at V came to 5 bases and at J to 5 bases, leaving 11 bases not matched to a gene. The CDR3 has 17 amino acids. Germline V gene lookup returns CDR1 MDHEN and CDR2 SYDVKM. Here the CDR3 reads CASSATGTGPNNSPLHF. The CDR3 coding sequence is TGTGCCAGCAGTGCCACTGGGACAGGCCCGAATAATTCACCCCTCCACTTT.

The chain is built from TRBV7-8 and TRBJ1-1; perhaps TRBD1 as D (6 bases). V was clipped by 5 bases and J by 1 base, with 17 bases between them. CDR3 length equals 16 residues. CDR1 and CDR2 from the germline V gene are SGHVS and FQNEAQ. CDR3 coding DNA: TGTGCCAGCAGCCCCCGTTCCGGGACACCGAACACTGAAGCTTTCTTT. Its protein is CASSPRSGTPNTEAFF.

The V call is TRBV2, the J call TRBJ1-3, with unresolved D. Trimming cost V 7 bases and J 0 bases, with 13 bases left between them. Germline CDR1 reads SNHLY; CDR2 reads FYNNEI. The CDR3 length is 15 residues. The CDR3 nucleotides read TGTGCCAGCATGTCAGGAGGATTCTCTGGAAACACCATATATTTT. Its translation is CASMSGGFSGNTIYF.

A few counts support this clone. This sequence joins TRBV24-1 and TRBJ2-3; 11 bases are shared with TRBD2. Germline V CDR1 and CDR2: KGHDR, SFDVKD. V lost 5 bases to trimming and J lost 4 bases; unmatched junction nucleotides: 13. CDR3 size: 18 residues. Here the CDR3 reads CATSGGFTSGSPPDTQYF. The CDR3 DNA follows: TGTGCCACCAGTGGGGGTTTCACTAGCGGGAGCCCCCCAGATACGCAGTATTTT.

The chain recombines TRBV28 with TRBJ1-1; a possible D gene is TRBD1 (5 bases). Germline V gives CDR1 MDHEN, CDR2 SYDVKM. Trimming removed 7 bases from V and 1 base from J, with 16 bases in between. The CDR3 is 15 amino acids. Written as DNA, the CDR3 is TGTGCCAGCAATTCGGGGGGAACCGGGAACACTGAAGCTTTCTTT. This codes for CASNSGGTGNTEAFF.

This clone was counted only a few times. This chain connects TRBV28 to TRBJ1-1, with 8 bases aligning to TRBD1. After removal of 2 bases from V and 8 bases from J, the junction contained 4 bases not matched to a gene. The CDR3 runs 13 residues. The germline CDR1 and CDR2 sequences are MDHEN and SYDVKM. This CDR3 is CASSLTGGLEAFF. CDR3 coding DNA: TGTGCCAGCAGTTTAACAGGGGGTTTGGAAGCTTTCTTT.

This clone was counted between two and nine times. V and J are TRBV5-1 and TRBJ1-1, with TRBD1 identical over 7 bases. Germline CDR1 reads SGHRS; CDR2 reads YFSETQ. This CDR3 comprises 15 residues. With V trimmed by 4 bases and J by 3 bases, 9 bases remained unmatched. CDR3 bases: TGCGCCAGCAGCCCTGGTTGGCAGGGGGACACTGAAGCTTTCTTT. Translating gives CASSPGWQGDTEAFF.

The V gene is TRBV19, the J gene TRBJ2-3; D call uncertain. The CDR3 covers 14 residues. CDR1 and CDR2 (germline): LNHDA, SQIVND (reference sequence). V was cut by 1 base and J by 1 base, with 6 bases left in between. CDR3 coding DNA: TGTGCCAGTAGTATAGCTAGAGGCACAGATACGCAGTATTTT. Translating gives CASSIARGTDTQYF.

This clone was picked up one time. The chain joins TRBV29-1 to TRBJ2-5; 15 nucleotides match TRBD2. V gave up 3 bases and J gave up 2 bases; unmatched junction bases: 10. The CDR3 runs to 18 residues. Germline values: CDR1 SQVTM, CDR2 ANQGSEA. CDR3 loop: CSVDGGGLAGGFQETQYF. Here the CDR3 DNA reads TGCAGCGTTGATGGGGGCGGACTAGCGGGAGGGTTTCAAGAGACCCAGTACTTC.

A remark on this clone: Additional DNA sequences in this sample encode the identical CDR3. The CDR3 region is CASSPSSGNTGELFF. The CDR3 DNA is TGTGCCAGCAGCCCCAGTAGCGGGAACACCGGGGAGCTGTTTTTT. The chain joins TRBV7-2 to TRBJ2-2, with D maybe TRBD2 (6 bases). This CDR3 has 15 amino acids. Germline values: CDR1 SGHTA, CDR2 FQGNSA. The V end was cut by 5 bases, the J end by 1 base, with 11 bases between.

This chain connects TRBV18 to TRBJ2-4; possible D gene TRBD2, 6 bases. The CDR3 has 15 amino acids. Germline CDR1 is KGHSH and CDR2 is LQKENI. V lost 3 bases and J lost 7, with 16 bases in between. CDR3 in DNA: TGTGCCAGCTCACCCGGGACTCAAGGGAGGAACATTCAGTACTTC. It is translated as CASSPGTQGRNIQYF.

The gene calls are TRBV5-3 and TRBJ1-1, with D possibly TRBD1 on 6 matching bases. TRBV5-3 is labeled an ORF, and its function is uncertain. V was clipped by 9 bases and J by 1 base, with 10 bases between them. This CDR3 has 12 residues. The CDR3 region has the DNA TGTGCCAAACCACAGGGGAACACTGAAGCTTTCTTT. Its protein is CAKPQGNTEAFF.

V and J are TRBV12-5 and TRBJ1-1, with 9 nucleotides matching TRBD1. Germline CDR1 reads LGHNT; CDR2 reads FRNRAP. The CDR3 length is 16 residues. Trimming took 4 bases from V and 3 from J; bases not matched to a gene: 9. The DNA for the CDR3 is TGTGCTAGTGGTTCCCCGACAGGGGGACAGTACACTGAAGCTTTCTTT. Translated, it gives CASGSPTGGQYTEAFF.

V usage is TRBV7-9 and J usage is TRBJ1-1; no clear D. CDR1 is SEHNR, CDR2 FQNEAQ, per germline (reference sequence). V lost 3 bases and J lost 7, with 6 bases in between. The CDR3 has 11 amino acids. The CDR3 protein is CASSFGYEAFF. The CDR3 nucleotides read TGTGCCAGCAGCTTCGGGTATGAAGCTTTCTTT. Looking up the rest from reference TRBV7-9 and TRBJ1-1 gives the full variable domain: DTGVSQNPRHKITKRGQNVTFRCDPISEHNRLYWYRQTLGQGPEFLTYFQNEAQLEKSRLLSDRFSAERPKGSFSTLEIQRTEQGDSAMYLCASSFGYEAFFGQGTRLTVV.

CDR3 nucleotide sequence: TGCGCCAGCAGCGATACTAGCCCCTATTACAATGAGCAGTTCTTC. Encoded protein: CASSDTSPYYNEQFF. The genes are TRBV5-1 and TRBJ2-1; D is perhaps TRBD2 (6 bases). This CDR3 region has 15 residues. Germline CDR1 SGHRS, CDR2 YFSETQ. The V end was cut by 4 bases, the J end by 4 bases, with 15 bases between.

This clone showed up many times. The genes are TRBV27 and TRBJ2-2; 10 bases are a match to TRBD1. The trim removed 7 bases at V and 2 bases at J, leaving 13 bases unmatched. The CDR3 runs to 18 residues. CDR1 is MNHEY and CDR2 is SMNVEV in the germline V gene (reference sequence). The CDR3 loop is CASTPQRGQGRNTGELFF. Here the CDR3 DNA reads TGTGCCAGCACACCCCAAAGGGGACAGGGGAGAAACACCGGGGAGCTGTTTTTT.

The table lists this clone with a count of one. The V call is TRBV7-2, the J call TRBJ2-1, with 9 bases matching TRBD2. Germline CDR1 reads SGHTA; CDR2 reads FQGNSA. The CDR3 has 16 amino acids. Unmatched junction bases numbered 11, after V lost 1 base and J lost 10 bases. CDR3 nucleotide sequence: TGTGCCAGCAGCTTAGTGTTCTTTCCTAGCGGGACCGAGCAGTTCTTC. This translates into CASSLVFFPSGTEQFF.

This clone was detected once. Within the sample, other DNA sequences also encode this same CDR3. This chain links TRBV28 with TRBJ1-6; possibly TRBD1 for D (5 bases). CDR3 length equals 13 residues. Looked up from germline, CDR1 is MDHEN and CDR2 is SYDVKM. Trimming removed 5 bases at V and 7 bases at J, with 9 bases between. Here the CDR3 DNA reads TGTGCCAGCAGTCGGCAGGGCAATTCACCCCTCCACTTT. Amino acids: CASSRQGNSPLHF.

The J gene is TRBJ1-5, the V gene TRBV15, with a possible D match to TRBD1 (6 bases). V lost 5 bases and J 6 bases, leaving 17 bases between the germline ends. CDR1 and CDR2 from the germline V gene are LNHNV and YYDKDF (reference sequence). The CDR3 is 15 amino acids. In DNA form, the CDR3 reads TGTGCCACCAGCGACGAACAGGGTCGGGTTCAGCCCCAGCATTTT. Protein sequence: CATSDEQGRVQPQHF.

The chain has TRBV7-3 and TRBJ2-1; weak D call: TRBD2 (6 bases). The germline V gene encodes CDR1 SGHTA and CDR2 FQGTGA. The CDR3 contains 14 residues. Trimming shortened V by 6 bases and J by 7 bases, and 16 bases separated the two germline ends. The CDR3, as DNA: TGTGCCAGCAGGTTGGGGACTTCCCGGAATGAGCAGTTCTTC. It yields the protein CASRLGTSRNEQFF.

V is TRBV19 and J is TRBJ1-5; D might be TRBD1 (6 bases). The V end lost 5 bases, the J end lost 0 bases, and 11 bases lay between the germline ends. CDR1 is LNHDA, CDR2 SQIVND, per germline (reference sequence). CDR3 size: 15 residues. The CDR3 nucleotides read TGTGCCAGTAGTCTGGACAGATCTAGCAATCAGCCCCAGCATTTT. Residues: CASSLDRSSNQPQHF.

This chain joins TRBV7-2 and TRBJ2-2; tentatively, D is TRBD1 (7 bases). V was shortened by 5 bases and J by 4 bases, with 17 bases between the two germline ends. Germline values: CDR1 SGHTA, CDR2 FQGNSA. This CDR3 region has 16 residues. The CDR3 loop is CASSALRGVGTGELFF. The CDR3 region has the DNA TGTGCCAGCAGCGCGCTCAGGGGGGTCGGCACCGGGGAGCTGTTTTTT.

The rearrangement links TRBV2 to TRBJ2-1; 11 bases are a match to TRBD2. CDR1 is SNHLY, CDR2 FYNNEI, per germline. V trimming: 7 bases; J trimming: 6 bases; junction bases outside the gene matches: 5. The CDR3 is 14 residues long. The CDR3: CASKLAGESNEQFF. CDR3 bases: TGTGCCAGCAAACTAGCGGGAGAATCCAATGAGCAGTTCTTC.

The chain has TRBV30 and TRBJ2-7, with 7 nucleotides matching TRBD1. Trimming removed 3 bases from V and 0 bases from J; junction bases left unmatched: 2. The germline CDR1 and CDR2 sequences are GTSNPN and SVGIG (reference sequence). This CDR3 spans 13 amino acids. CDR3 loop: CAWRGTASYEQYF. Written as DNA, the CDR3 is TGTGCCTGGAGAGGGACAGCCTCCTACGAGCAGTACTTC.

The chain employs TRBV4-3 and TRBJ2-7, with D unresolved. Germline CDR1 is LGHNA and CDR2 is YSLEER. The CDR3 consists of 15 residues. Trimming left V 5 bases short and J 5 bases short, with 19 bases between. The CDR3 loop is CASSTTPGTYDEQYF. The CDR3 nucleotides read TGCGCCAGCAGCACCACTCCGGGTACCTATGACGAGCAGTACTTC.

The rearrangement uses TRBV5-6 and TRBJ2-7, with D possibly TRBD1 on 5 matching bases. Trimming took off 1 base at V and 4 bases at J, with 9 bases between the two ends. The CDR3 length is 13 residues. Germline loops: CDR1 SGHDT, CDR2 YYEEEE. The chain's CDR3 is CASSLFSGYEQYF. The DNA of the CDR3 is TGTGCCAGCAGCTTGTTTTCAGGGTACGAGCAGTACTTC.

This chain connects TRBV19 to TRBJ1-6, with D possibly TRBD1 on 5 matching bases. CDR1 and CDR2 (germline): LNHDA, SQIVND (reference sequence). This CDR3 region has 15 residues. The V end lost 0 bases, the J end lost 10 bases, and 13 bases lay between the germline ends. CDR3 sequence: CASSIDRGSGSPLHF. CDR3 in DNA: TGTGCCAGTAGTATAGATCGGGGGAGCGGGTCACCCCTCCACTTT.